Following are 7 T cell receptor beta chains from one sample sequenced in a study of CD8+ T cells in alopecia areata. Sequencing used cDNA as its template, made by extracting RNA and reverse transcribing it. Libraries were prepared by immunoSEQ multiplex PCR; TCRdb keeps only in-frame clonotypes and omits some of them. The sample records more than 150,000 clones, less than 65% being singletons. This sample comprised CD8+ T cells sorted from blood, obtained at week 0. The origin of the receptors is a human donor with alopecia areata.

This clone is a singleton in its sample. The CDR3 DNA follows: TGTGCCAGTAGTATAACCGCTGGGGGCACCGGGGAGCTGTTTTTT. Translated: CASSITAGGTGELFF. The gene calls are TRBV19 and TRBJ2-2; D tentatively fits TRBD1 or TRBD2 (5 bases each). The CDR3 covers 15 residues. In germline, CDR1 is LNHDA, CDR2 SQIVND (reference sequence). Between the trimmed V and J ends, which lost 2 bases and 4 bases, there was a span of 11 bases.

Here the CDR3 reads CASSVSENTEAFF. As DNA, the CDR3 is TGTGCCAGCAGCGTATCTGAGAACACTGAAGCTTTCTTT. This rearrangement joins TRBV9 to TRBJ1-1; D not resolved. The CDR3 sequence is 13 residues long. V was shortened by 1 base and J by 1 base, with 5 bases between the two germline ends. Germline V gives CDR1 SGDLS, CDR2 YYNGEE.

The V and J genes are TRBV11-2 and TRBJ2-5; the D is unclear. CDR1 and CDR2 (germline): SGHAT, FQNNGV. The V end was cut by 4 bases, the J end by 5 bases, with 14 bases between. This CDR3 contains 14 residues. CDR3 loop: CASSSLRIEETQYF. The CDR3 nucleotides read TGTGCCAGCAGCTCACTAAGGATTGAGGAGACCCAGTACTTC.

In this sample, this clone turned up a few times. The chain couples TRBV14 to TRBJ1-5; no definite D call. The V end lost 0 bases, the J end lost 7 bases, and 7 bases lay between the germline ends. CDR3 length: 13 residues. Germline CDR1 and CDR2: SGHDN and FVKESK. In DNA, the CDR3 is TGTGCCAGCAGCCAAGACTCCAAGCAGCCCCAGCATTTT. Protein: CASSQDSKQPQHF.

This clone was seen a handful of times. This chain uses TRBV30 with TRBJ2-1; either TRBD1 or TRBD2 may supply D (5 bases each). The CDR3 sequence is 13 residues long. Germline V gene sequence: CDR1 GTSNPN, CDR2 SVGIG (reference sequence). Trimming stripped 2 bases from V and 6 bases from J, with 11 bases between. DNA of the CDR3: TGTGCCTGGAGTTGGGGGTCGGGCAATGAGCAGTTCTTC. Its translation: CAWSWGSGNEQFF. The full variable domain, rest sourced from reference TRBV30 and TRBJ2-1, is SQTIHQWPATLVQPVGSPLSLECTVEGTSNPNLYWYRQAAGRGLQLLFYSVGIGQISSEVPQNLSASRPQDRQFILSSKKLLLSDSGFYLCAWSWGSGNEQFFGPGTRLTVL.

V is TRBV7-3 and J is TRBJ2-1, with D perhaps TRBD2 (5 bases). This CDR3 has 17 amino acids. Germline-derived CDR1 and CDR2 are SGHTA and FQGTGA. The ends were cut back, 5 bases at V and 6 bases at J, with 23 bases in the middle. The CDR3 is CASSLNPLVTIRNEQFF. CDR3 bases: TGTGCCAGCAGCCTAAATCCATTGGTGACTATCCGCAATGAGCAGTTCTTC.

Points on this clone: In the same sample, other DNA sequences code for this CDR3. The chain has TRBV4-1 and TRBJ2-5, with D unclear. The CDR3 totals 13 residues. V lost 0 bases, J lost 3 bases, and 5 bases lay in between. Germline values: CDR1 MGHRA, CDR2 YSYEKL. In DNA, the CDR3 is TGCGCCAGCAGCCAAGATGTTGAAGAGACCCAGTACTTC. Its translation is CASSQDVEETQYF.